This TCR beta chain emerged from a study of T cell clones after liver transplantation. The overall study: Immunosuppression withdrawal was tried within 2 years after liver transplantation in this trial. A pre-transplant mixed lymphocyte reaction with TCRbeta sequencing defined graft-donor-reactive clones followed in post-transplant blood. Tolerant meant at least one year fully off immunosuppression without liver enzymes above twice normal.

The data were produced by immunoSEQ multiplex PCR, yet TCRdb's version contains in-frame clones alone and is incomplete. The table records about 33,000 clones, 90% to 95% of them present only once. Study-wide results and limits: Conclusions were preliminary, with small, heterogeneous patient groups.

As to this clone: The antigen is unknown.

Germline V gene lookup returns CDR1 MNHEY and CDR2 SMNVEV (reference sequence). This CDR3 has 13 residues. Deletions cut 6 bases from V and 3 bases from J, with 12 bases between. The TCR originated in a human patient who received a liver transplant. Some of the T cells might come from the graft donor. This sample comprised CD8+ T cells from blood, obtained 12 months after liver transplant. The V and J genes are TRBV27 and TRBJ2-7, with a possible D match to TRBD1 (5 bases). In DNA, the CDR3 is TGTGCCAGCAGCAGGGATTACGGCTACGAGCAGTACTTC. It encodes CASSRDYGYEQYF.